These 24 T cell receptor beta chains were all obtained from the same sample, sequenced in a study of cytomegalovirus exposure and HLA in healthy donors. Both 60 Vbeta primers and 13 Jbeta primers went into the PCR. TCRdb's table, derived via immunoSEQ multiplex PCR, lists solely in-frame clones and lacks some. The table has some 79,000 clones, roughly 61% seen once. Source material: PBMCs. These receptors originate from a woman in her forties in good health and CMV-seropositive.

The chain has TRBV7-8 and TRBJ1-5; 7 bases match TRBD1. Germline lookup yields CDR1 SGHVS and CDR2 FQNEAQ. The CDR3 loop spans 15 amino acids. The V and J ends lost 3 bases and 5 bases, in that order; junction bases with no gene match: 7. The CDR3 coding sequence is TGTGCCAGCAGCTTTGGTACAGGGGTCGATCAGCCCCAGCATTTT. Its translation: CASSFGTGVDQPQHF.

This clone has just one count. The chain employs TRBV7-2 and TRBJ2-7, with 8 positions matching TRBD1. The CDR3 loop spans 14 amino acids. V shed 5 bases and J 3 bases; nucleotides not matched to a gene: 6. Looked up from germline, CDR1 is SGHTA and CDR2 is FQGNSA. In nucleotides, the CDR3 is TGTGCCAGCAGCCGCGGACAGGGAGACTACGAGCAGTACTTC. Translating it yields CASSRGQGDYEQYF. The entire variable domain, with the rest obtained from reference TRBV7-2 and TRBJ2-7, is as follows: GAGVSQSPSNKVTEKGKDVELRCDPISGHTALYWYRQSLGQGLEFLIYFQGNSAPDKSGLPSDRFSAERTGGSVSTLTIQRTQQEDSAVYLCASSRGQGDYEQYFGPGTRLTVT.

The CDR3 is CASHSPGTSSHEQFF. In nucleotides, the CDR3 is TGTGCCAGCCATTCCCCCGGGACTAGCTCGCATGAGCAGTTCTTC. The chain recombines TRBV5-6 with TRBJ2-1, with 9 bases lining up with TRBD2. Germline CDR1 reads SGHDT; CDR2 reads YYEEEE. V gave up 7 bases and J gave up 8 bases; unmatched junction bases: 13. The CDR3 spans 15 residues.

This rearrangement joins TRBV13 to TRBJ1-2, with D perhaps matching TRBD1 (6 bases). The CDR3 loop spans 15 amino acids. The V gene lost 0 bases and the J gene lost 4 bases, with 12 bases spanning the gap. Germline V CDR1 and CDR2: PRHDT, FYEKMQ (reference sequence). The CDR3 here is CASSLGDSQSYGYTF. CDR3 nucleotides: TGTGCCAGCAGCTTAGGGGACAGCCAGTCCTATGGCTACACCTTC.

This clone came up many times. The rearrangement links TRBV7-2 to TRBJ2-7; 10 bases are a match to TRBD2. The CDR3 contains 15 residues. V trimming: 6 bases; J trimming: 5 bases; junction bases outside the gene matches: 10. Germline CDR1 SGHTA, CDR2 FQGNSA. CDR3 coding DNA: TGTGCCAGCAGATCAGCGGGAGGGGGTCTCAACGAGCAGTACTTC. It encodes CASRSAGGGLNEQYF.

This clone was detected a few times. The V call is TRBV5-8, the J call TRBJ2-6, with D tentatively TRBD1 (5 bases). Germline CDR1 SGHTS, CDR2 YDEGEE. The ends were cut back, 0 bases at V and 12 bases at J, with 7 bases in the middle. CDR3 length equals 12 residues. The CDR3 DNA reads TGTGCCAGCAGCTTGGATACAGGCGTCCTGACTTTC. This gives the protein CASSLDTGVLTF.

This clone was seen more than once but under ten times. The chain recombines TRBV6-5 with TRBJ1-1, with D possibly matching TRBD1 (5 bases). The CDR3 sequence is 13 residues long. Germline V gene sequence: CDR1 MNHEY, CDR2 SVGAGI. Trimming took off 2 bases at V and 5 bases at J, with 9 bases between the two ends. The CDR3 sequence: CASSYPGETEAFF. For the CDR3, the DNA is TGTGCCAGCAGTTACCCGGGGGAAACTGAAGCTTTCTTT.

This clone has only one observation. This chain links TRBV29-1 with TRBJ2-7; D not certain. V lost 7 bases and J lost 2, with 9 bases in between. Per germline, CDR1 SQVTM and CDR2 ANQGSEA. The length of the CDR3 is 11 residues. The CDR3 here is CSASSTYEQYF. CDR3 nucleotides: TGCAGCGCATCGAGCACCTACGAGCAGTACTTC.

The rearrangement links TRBV2 to TRBJ2-1; tentative D call: TRBD2 (5 bases). V lost 5 bases and J 0 bases, leaving 11 bases between the germline ends. The CDR3 totals 15 residues. Per germline, CDR1 SNHLY and CDR2 FYNNEI. CDR3 sequence (DNA): TGTGCCAGCAGTCGTAGCGCGAGCTCCTACAATGAGCAGTTCTTC. This gives the protein CASSRSASSYNEQFF.

The V and J genes are TRBV28 and TRBJ1-1, with D maybe TRBD1 (5 bases). CDR3 length: 15 amino acids. Trimming took off 5 bases at V and 1 base at J, with 14 bases between the two ends. Germline CDR1 reads MDHEN; CDR2 reads SYDVKM. CDR3 sequence (DNA): TGTGCCAGCAGTAATTGGGGGGACCAGAACACTGAAGCTTTCTTT. The encoded protein is CASSNWGDQNTEAFF.

CDR3 sequence (DNA): TGTGCCAGCAGCTTATGGGGGACAGGGGCCAATGAGCAGTTCTTC. This encodes CASSLWGTGANEQFF. The genes are TRBV11-3 and TRBJ2-1; 10 bases map to TRBD1. CDR3 length: 15 residues. The J segment lost 6 bases and the V segment lost 2 bases, leaving 4 bases of the junction unmatched. From germline, CDR1 is SGHNT and CDR2 YENEEA.

The V and J genes are TRBV28 and TRBJ1-5; the match to TRBD1 covers 10 bases. This CDR3 is built from 15 residues. In germline, CDR1 is MDHEN, CDR2 SYDVKM. The V gene end was trimmed by 2 bases and the J gene end by 6 bases; junction bases not matched to a gene: 4. The CDR3 sequence: CASSLMTGGFQPQHF. In DNA form, the CDR3 reads TGTGCCAGCAGTTTAATGACAGGGGGCTTTCAGCCCCAGCATTTT.

The chain combines TRBV19 with TRBJ1-1; D unclear. Trimming stripped 3 bases from V and 0 bases from J, with 11 bases between. This CDR3 comprises 15 residues. Germline lookup yields CDR1 LNHDA and CDR2 SQIVND (reference sequence). The CDR3 protein is CASSITGSMNTEAFF. CDR3 DNA sequence: TGTGCCAGTAGTATCACGGGGTCCATGAACACTGAAGCTTTCTTT.

This clone has ten or more counts. The J gene is TRBJ1-5, the V gene TRBV27, with D tentatively TRBD1 (5 bases). The germline V gene encodes CDR1 MNHEY and CDR2 SMNVEV (reference sequence). Trimming cost V 3 bases and J 2 bases, with 8 bases left between them. CDR3 length equals 14 residues. The CDR3 reads CASSLGQGNQPQHF. CDR3 nucleotides: TGTGCCAGCAGTTTGGGGCAGGGCAATCAGCCCCAGCATTTT.

This clone has only a few counts. The chain links TRBV27 to TRBJ1-1; a weak D match, TRBD1 (5 bases). V dropped 0 bases and J dropped 0 bases, with 8 bases sitting between them. The CDR3 length is 15 residues. Per germline, CDR1 MNHEY and CDR2 SMNVEV (reference sequence). CDR3 in amino acids: CASSLSMTVNTEAFF. DNA of the CDR3: TGTGCCAGCAGTTTATCCATGACAGTGAACACTGAAGCTTTCTTT.

This chain joins TRBV5-1 and TRBJ2-7; 11 nucleotides line up with TRBD1. With 4 bases clipped from V and 5 bases from J, the junction kept 8 bases outside the gene matches. Germline V lookup: CDR1 SGHRS, CDR2 YFSETQ. The CDR3 loop spans 15 amino acids. The CDR3 loop reads CASSRSGTGGDEQYF. The CDR3 nucleotides are TGCGCCAGCAGCAGATCCGGGACAGGGGGGGACGAGCAGTACTTC. The whole variable domain, filled in from reference TRBV5-1 and TRBJ2-7, reads KAGVTQTPRYLIKTRGQQVTLSCSPISGHRSVSWYQQTPGQGLQFLFEYFSETQRNKGNFPGRFSGRQFSNSRSEMNVSTLELGDSALYLCASSRSGTGGDEQYFGPGTRLTVT.

CDR3 loop: CASSRRQMNYNEQFF. The CDR3 bases are TGTGCCAGCAGTAGGCGACAGATGAACTACAATGAGCAGTTCTTC. This chain uses TRBV6-5 with TRBJ2-1; tentatively, D is TRBD1 (5 bases). Looked up from germline, CDR1 is MNHEY and CDR2 is SVGAGI. Trimming took off 5 bases at V and 3 bases at J, with 14 bases between the two ends. The CDR3 runs to 15 residues.

This sequence joins TRBV4-1 and TRBJ2-1; possible D gene TRBD2, 5 bases. The V gene's germline CDR1 is MGHRA and CDR2 YSYEKL. Trimming cost V 0 bases and J 6 bases, with 9 bases left between them. This CDR3 has 14 amino acids. CDR3 nucleotide sequence: TGCGCCAGCAGCCAAGAACTAGTGGCCAATGAGCAGTTCTTC. It codes for CASSQELVANEQFF.

The chain carries TRBV10-3 and TRBJ1-3; D gene uncertain. The CDR3 runs 16 residues. The V end was cut by 3 bases, the J end by 0 bases, with 12 bases between. Per germline, CDR1 ENHRY and CDR2 SYGVKD. The CDR3 loop reads CAISDPRETSGNTIYF. CDR3 sequence (DNA): TGTGCCATCAGTGACCCACGGGAGACCTCTGGAAACACCATATATTTT.

The chain is built from TRBV4-3 and TRBJ2-5; TRBD2 aligns across 7 bases. The germline V gene encodes CDR1 LGHNA and CDR2 YSLEER. There are 14 residues in the CDR3. Trimming cost V 3 bases and J 4 bases; bases outside gene matches: 5. As DNA, the CDR3 is TGCGCCAGCAGCCATGTGGGGGGGGGAGAGACCCAGTACTTC. It yields the protein CASSHVGGGETQYF.

The chain is built from TRBV28 and TRBJ2-2, with D hard to call. The CDR3 is 13 residues long. The germline V gene has CDR1 MDHEN and CDR2 SYDVKM. V was cut by 6 bases and J by 8 bases, with 13 bases left in between. CDR3 sequence (DNA): TGTGCCAGCAGCCCGAGTCGCCCAGGGGAGCTGTTTTTT. Protein product: CASSPSRPGELFF. Complete variable domain (other parts from reference TRBV28 and TRBJ2-2): DVKVTQSSRYLVKRTGEKVFLECVQDMDHENMFWYRQDPGLGLRLIYFSYDVKMKEKGDIPEGYSVSREKKERFSLILESASTNQTSMYLCASSPSRPGELFFGEGSRLTVL.

This clone turned up a few times. This sequence joins TRBV5-1 and TRBJ1-4; 7 bases are a match to TRBD1. The CDR3 contains 13 residues. Germline V gene sequence: CDR1 SGHRS, CDR2 YFSETQ. V dropped 2 bases and J dropped 7; count of bases not matched to a gene: 2. CDR3 DNA sequence: TGCGCCAGCAGCTTAAGACAGGGTGAAAAACTGTTTTTT. This codes for CASSLRQGEKLFF.

A few counts support this clone. The rearrangement links TRBV6-6 to TRBJ1-2; D unclear. CDR3 size: 11 residues. Germline V gene data show CDR1 as MNHNY and CDR2 as SVGAGI (reference sequence). V dropped 3 bases and J dropped 6 bases, with 5 bases sitting between them. CDR3 region: CASSYQNGYTF. CDR3 coding DNA: TGTGCCAGCAGTTATCAGAATGGCTACACCTTC.

The rearrangement uses TRBV5-1 and TRBJ1-4, with TRBD1 identical over 9 bases. The CDR3 has 16 amino acids. The germline CDR1 and CDR2 sequences are SGHRS and YFSETQ. V lost 5 bases and J lost 8; bases outside the gene matches: 13. CDR3 region: CASRPGQGQSREKLFF. The CDR3 DNA is TGCGCCAGCAGGCCGGGACAGGGCCAAAGTAGGGAAAAACTGTTTTTT.